This paragraph covers one TCR beta chain sequence. What it recognizes is unknown. Some clones are missing from TCRdb's copy, which holds only in-frame ones; the method was immunoSEQ multiplex PCR. The data contain 65,000 to 85,000 clones, roughly 85% of them singletons. Trimming removed 1 base from V and 8 bases from J, with 14 bases in between. This CDR3 is built from 14 residues. From germline, CDR1 is MNHNS and CDR2 SASEGT. The data belong to a study of cytotoxic CD8 clonotypes in ibrutinib-treated CLL. Study at large: In all, about a dozen patients were relapsed/refractory, some 14 were treatment-naive and 17 were IGHV unmutated.

General study findings and limits: At ibrutinib response, clonality increased, and at progression it declined back toward baseline.

The receptor comes from a human donor with chronic lymphocytic leukemia. The sample here was PBMCs, taken after 24 months of ibrutinib treatment. The chain employs TRBV6-1 and TRBJ1-1; D uncertain. The CDR3 loop is CASSEVHSGQEAFF. DNA of the CDR3: TGTGCCAGCAGTGAAGTTCACAGCGGGCAGGAAGCTTTCTTT.